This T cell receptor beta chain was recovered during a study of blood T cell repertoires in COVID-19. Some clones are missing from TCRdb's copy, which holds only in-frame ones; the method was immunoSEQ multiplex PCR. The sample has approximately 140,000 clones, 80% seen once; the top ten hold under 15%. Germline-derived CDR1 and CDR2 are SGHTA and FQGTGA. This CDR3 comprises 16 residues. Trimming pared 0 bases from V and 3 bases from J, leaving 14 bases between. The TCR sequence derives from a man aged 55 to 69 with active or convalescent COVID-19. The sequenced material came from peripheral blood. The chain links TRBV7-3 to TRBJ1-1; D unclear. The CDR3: CASSLTGGNGDTEAFF. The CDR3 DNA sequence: TGTGCCAGCAGCTTAACGGGAGGGAACGGGGACACTGAAGCTTTCTTT. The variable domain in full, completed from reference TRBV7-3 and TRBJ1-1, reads GAGVSQTPSNKVTEKGKYVELRCDPISGHTALYWYRQSLGQGPEFLIYFQGTGAADDSGLPNDRFFAVRPEGSVSTLKIQRTERGDSAVYLCASSLTGGNGDTEAFFGQGTRLTVV.